This record looks at one T cell receptor beta chain sequence and its context. This receptor's antigen is unknown. No base quality values were provided; no much bigger clone lies one nucleotide off. Healthy controls were 20 blood donors whose buffy coats were used, with a median age of about 56 years (range about 21-75) and about 55% female. Positive magnetic bead selection on an AutoMACS was used to isolate CD4+ and CD8+ cells, with flow cytometry used to check purity. Ficoll-Paque PLUS density gradient separation was used to isolate peripheral blood mononuclear cells. Using Nucleospin Tissue or Tissue XS kits, DNA was extracted from CD4-enriched, CD8-enriched or PBMC samples, with quantification by a Qubit 2.0 fluorometer. Taken from cysteine to phenylalanine, the CDR3 has 12 residues. Only the CDR3 portion is preserved as DNA: 36 bases, with reading frame beginning at the first base. CDR1 and CDR2 are drawn from the germline V gene: LGHNA, YSLEER. The trim is 2 bases for V and 6 bases for J, with a gap of 5 bases between the germline ends.

The source of the sample is a study of somatic mutations in cytotoxic T cells in rheumatoid arthritis (TCRdb year 2017). Background for the entire study: Sorted V beta1+ cells also underwent TCRB sequencing, and some V beta antibody-stained T-cell populations were flow-sorted at nearly 100% purity on a FACSAria II or Sony SH800. The study asked whether expanded CD8+ T-cell clones in newly diagnosed, untreated rheumatoid arthritis carry somatic mutations, and used TCRB deep sequencing to characterize clonality. TCRB deep sequencing covered about 60 patients with rheumatoid arthritis along with about 20 healthy controls. Patient and control groups had essentially identical median ages. Broader findings and caveats from the paper: In about an eighth of the roughly 60 patients the largest CD8+ clone exceeded 20% of CD8+ cells, and several identical CD8+ TCRB sequences were shared between blood and synovial fluid. The finding that TRBV07 was slightly underrepresented in patients was left unadjusted for multiple comparisons. Healthy controls showed no age-related increase in CD8+ clonality, whereas patients did (Spearman r of about 0.52). Rheumatoid arthritis patients and age-matched healthy controls did not significantly differ in CD8+ T-cell clonality. The antigen targets of the expanded CD8+ clones were unknown, and absence from virus-specific databases did not rule out viral specificity.

Genomic DNA underwent TCRB CDR3 sequencing using the immunoSEQ assay. The authors' analysis ran thus. Analyses were restricted to productive TCRB rearrangements. A clone was defined by a unique TCRB CDR3 sequence, and clonality was computed as a productive clonality index based on Shannon entropy. Repertoire overlap between two samples was calculated from the template counts of each clone relative to total templates per sample. Flow cytometry-measured V-gene usage correlated with V-gene usage from TCRB sequencing, with a Spearman r of 0.61. The source is immuneACCESS, and TCRdb retained only in-frame sequences with V and J called. Part of the clones is not carried over; for the studies checked, unresolved V genes explain less than half of this, and the remainder is unexplained. The D gene and trimming were derived from the DNA, and the V and J assignments and clone size from that table. Here the sample has around 19,000 clones; about 68% occur a single time. The biggest ten clones account for about 5.2% of the sample.

The sequence was obtained from a man aged 55 to 70 in good health. The sequenced material came from CD8+ T cells sorted from blood. This chain joins TRBV4-3 to TRBJ2-1, with the D gene not confidently named. This receptor carries the CDR3 CASSQRGNEQFF. The nucleotides read TGCGCCAGCAGCCAAAGAGGCAATGAGCAGTTCTTC.